The 9 T cell receptor beta chains given below trace back to one sample, sequenced in a study of vaccination and CD4 T cells after COVID-19. Researchers used the Oncomine TCR Beta short-read assay to sequence DNA from cultured CD4+ T cells. One entry per CDR3 protein, called by TCRdb with MiXCR from the PCR reads. The repertoire holds roughly 25,000 distinct CDR3 sequences, with around 54% as singletons. For these TCRs, the target antigens are not known. Noted treatment: approximately nine-day PBMC culture with coronavirus spike peptide pools or control peptides (ViraFEST assay). The specimen was CD4+ T cells from blood, cultured in vitro. These receptors were obtained from a human donor who had recovered from COVID-19.

This clonotype showed up just a few times. The chain is built from TRBV7-2 and TRBJ1-2, with D unclear. This CDR3 contains 14 residues. V lost 1 base and J 5 bases, leaving 11 bases between the germline ends. CDR1 SGHTA and CDR2 FQGNSA come from the germline V gene. CDR3 DNA sequence: TGTGCCAGCAGCTTAGTTGGGGTTGGGTATGGCTACACCTTC. Translation: CASSLVGVGYGYTF.

A few counts support this clonotype. V is TRBV7-2 and J is TRBJ1-2, with 7 positions matching TRBD1. Per germline, CDR1 SGHTA and CDR2 FQGNSA. The ends lost 6 bases at V and 3 bases at J; junction bases unmatched: 7. The CDR3 runs to 14 residues. In nucleotides, the CDR3 is TGTGCCAGCAGTCAACAGGGGAAAGACTATGGCTACACCTTC. Translated, it gives CASSQQGKDYGYTF.

The chain links TRBV7-6 to TRBJ1-4; no clear D gene. CDR3 length: 15 amino acids. V was trimmed by 5 bases and J by 0 bases, leaving 10 bases between them. Germline CDR1 and CDR2: SGHVS and FNYEAQ. This CDR3 reads CASSPNSATNEKLFF. The CDR3 DNA reads TGTGCCAGCAGCCCTAACAGCGCAACTAATGAAAAACTGTTTTTT.

This clonotype was observed a few times. This chain uses TRBV15 with TRBJ2-2, with D possibly TRBD1 on 6 matching bases. Germline V gives CDR1 LNHNV, CDR2 YYDKDF (reference sequence). This CDR3 region has 14 residues. Deletions cut 2 bases from V and 5 bases from J, with 9 bases between. CDR3 DNA sequence: TGTGCCACCAGCAGAAACAGGGATACCGGGGAGCTGTTTTTT. Encoded protein: CATSRNRDTGELFF.

This clonotype has only a few counts. V gene TRBV20-1 combines with J gene TRBJ2-7, with D perhaps given as TRBD1 or TRBD2 (5 bases each). This CDR3 comprises 15 residues. The germline V gene encodes CDR1 DFQATT and CDR2 SNEGSKA (reference sequence). Trimming shortened V by 0 bases and J by 6 bases, and 18 bases separated the two germline ends. The chain's CDR3 is CSARDPGQGTGEQYF. Written as DNA, the CDR3 is TGCAGTGCTAGAGATCCGGGGCAGGGTACTGGCGAGCAGTACTTC.

Only a few counts were recorded for this clonotype. The V call is TRBV7-2, the J call TRBJ1-6; D remains ambiguous. V was trimmed by 5 bases and J by 4 bases, leaving 12 bases between them. Germline values: CDR1 SGHTA, CDR2 FQGNSA. The CDR3 has 15 residues. CDR3 DNA: TGTGCCAGCAGCACTGCGGGGTTTTATAATTCACCCCTCCACTTT. Amino acid sequence: CASSTAGFYNSPLHF.

The CDR3 spells CASSRGPVSYNEQFF. The CDR3 coding sequence is TGTGCCAGCAGCCGAGGGCCGGTTTCCTACAATGAGCAGTTCTTC. This rearrangement joins TRBV6-1 to TRBJ2-1; D might be TRBD2 (5 bases). V dropped 6 bases and J dropped 1 base, with 13 bases sitting between them. Germline CDR1 reads MNHNS; CDR2 reads SASEGT. This CDR3 comprises 15 residues.

The chain uses TRBV6-4 and TRBJ1-1; possibly TRBD1 for D (6 bases). From germline, CDR1 is MRHNA and CDR2 SNTAGT. This CDR3 is built from 14 residues. V lost 6 bases and J lost 3, with 14 bases in between. The CDR3 sequence: CASSRIRGHTEAFF. DNA for the CDR3: TGTGCCAGCAGCAGGATTCGGGGGCACACTGAAGCTTTCTTT.

The rearrangement joins TRBV5-1 to TRBJ2-7; 7 bases map to TRBD2. This CDR3 is 14 amino acids long. In germline, CDR1 is SGHRS, CDR2 YFSETQ. Trimming at V came to 7 bases and at J to 0 bases, leaving 7 bases not matched to a gene. This chain's CDR3 is CASLREAYSYEQYF. CDR3 coding DNA: TGCGCCAGCCTACGGGAGGCTTACTCCTACGAGCAGTACTTC.